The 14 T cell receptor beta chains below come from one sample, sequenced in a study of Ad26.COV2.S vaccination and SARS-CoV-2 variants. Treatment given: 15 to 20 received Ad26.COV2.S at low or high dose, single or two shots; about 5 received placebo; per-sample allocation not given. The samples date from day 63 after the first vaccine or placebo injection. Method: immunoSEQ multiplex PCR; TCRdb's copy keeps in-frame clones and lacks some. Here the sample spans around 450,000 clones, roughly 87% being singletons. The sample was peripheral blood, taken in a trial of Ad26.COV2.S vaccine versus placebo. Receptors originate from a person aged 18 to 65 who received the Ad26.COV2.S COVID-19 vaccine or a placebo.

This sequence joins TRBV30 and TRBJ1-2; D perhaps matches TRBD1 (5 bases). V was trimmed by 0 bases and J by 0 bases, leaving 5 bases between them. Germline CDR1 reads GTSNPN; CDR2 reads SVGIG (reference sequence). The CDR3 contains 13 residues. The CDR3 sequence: CAWSVQANYGYTF. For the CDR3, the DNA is TGTGCCTGGAGTGTACAGGCTAACTATGGCTACACCTTC.

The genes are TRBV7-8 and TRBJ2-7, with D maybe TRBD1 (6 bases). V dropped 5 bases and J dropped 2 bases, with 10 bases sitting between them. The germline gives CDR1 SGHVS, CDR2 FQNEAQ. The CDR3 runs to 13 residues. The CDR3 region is CASSSTGPYEQYF. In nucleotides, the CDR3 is TGTGCCAGCAGCAGTACAGGGCCCTACGAGCAGTACTTC.

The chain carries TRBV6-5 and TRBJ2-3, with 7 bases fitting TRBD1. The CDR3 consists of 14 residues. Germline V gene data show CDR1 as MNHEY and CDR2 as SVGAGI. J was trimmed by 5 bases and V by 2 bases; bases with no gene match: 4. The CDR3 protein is CASSYGTEEDTQYF. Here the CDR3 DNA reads TGTGCCAGCAGTTACGGGACAGAGGAAGATACGCAGTATTTT.

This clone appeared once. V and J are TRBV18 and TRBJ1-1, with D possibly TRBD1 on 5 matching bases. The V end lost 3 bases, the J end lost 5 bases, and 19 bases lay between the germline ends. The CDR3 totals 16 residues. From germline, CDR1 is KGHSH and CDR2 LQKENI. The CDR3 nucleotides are TGTGCCAGCTCACCGAAGGCAGGGAGTCGGCTTACTGAAGCTTTCTTT. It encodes CASSPKAGSRLTEAFF.

The DNA for the CDR3 is TGTGCCAGCAAAGAAACAGGGTTAACCACAGATACGCAGTATTTT. Translating gives CASKETGLTTDTQYF. The chain recombines TRBV27 with TRBJ2-3; possible D gene TRBD1, 6 bases. The length of the CDR3 is 15 residues. The V and J ends lost 7 bases and 2 bases respectively, with 16 bases between them. Germline V CDR1 and CDR2: MNHEY, SMNVEV (reference sequence).

In DNA form, the CDR3 reads TGTGCCAGCAGCCCCCGACTAGCGGGCACCGGGGAGCTGTTTTTT. Translated: CASSPRLAGTGELFF. The chain joins TRBV7-2 to TRBJ2-2; TRBD2 matches at 10 bases. Unmatched junction bases numbered 4, after V lost 5 bases and J lost 4 bases. Germline V gene data show CDR1 as SGHTA and CDR2 as FQGNSA. The CDR3 spans 15 residues.

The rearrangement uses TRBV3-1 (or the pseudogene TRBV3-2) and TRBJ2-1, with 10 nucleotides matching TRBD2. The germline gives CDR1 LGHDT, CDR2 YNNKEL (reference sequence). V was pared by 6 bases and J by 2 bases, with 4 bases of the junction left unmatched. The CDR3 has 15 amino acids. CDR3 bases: TGTGCCAGCAGTCATGGACTAGCGGCCTACAATGAGCAGTTCTTC. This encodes CASSHGLAAYNEQFF.

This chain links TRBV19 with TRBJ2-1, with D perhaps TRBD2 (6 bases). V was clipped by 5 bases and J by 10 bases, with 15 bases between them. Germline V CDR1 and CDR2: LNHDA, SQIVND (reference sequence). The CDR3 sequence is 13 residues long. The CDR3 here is CASSAGDSREQFF. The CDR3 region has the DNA TGTGCCAGTAGTGCTGGGGACTCCCGAGAGCAGTTCTTC.

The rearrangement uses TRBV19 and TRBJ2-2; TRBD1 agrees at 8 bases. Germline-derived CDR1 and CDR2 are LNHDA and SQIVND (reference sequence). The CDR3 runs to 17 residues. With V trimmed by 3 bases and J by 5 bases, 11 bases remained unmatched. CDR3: CASSMKVWTGSTGELFF. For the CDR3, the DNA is TGTGCCAGTAGTATGAAGGTTTGGACAGGGAGTACCGGGGAGCTGTTTTTT.

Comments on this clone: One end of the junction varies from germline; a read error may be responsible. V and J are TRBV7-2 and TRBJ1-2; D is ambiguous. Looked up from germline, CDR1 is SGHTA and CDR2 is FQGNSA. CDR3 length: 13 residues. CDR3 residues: CASSQSKWKEWDF. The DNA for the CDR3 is TGTGCCAGCAGCCAGTCGAAGTGGAAGGAATGGGACTTC. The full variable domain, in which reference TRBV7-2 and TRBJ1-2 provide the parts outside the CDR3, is GAGVSQSPSNKVTEKGKDVELRCDPISGHTALYWYRQSLGQGLEFLIYFQGNSAPDKSGLPSDRFSAERTGGSVSTLTIQRTQQEDSAVYLCASSQSKWKEWDFGSGTRLTVV.

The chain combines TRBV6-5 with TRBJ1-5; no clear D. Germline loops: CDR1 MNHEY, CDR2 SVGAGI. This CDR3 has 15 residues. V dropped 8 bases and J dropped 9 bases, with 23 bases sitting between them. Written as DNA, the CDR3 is TGTGCCAGCCGTATCGACGCGGAGGGTCGTTGGCCCCAGCATTTT. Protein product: CASRIDAEGRWPQHF.

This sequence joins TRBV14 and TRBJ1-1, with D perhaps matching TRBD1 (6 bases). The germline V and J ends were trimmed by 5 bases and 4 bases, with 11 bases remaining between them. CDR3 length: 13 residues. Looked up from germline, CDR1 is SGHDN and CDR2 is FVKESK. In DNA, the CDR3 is TGTGCCAGCAGCTACCAGGGGCTCACTGAAGCTTTCTTT. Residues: CASSYQGLTEAFF.

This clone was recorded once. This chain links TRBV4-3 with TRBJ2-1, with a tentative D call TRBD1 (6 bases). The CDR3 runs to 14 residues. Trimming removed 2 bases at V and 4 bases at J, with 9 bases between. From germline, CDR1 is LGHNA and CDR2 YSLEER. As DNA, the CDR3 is TGCGCCAGCAGCCAAAGTAGGGGGTACAATGAGCAGTTCTTC. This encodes CASSQSRGYNEQFF.

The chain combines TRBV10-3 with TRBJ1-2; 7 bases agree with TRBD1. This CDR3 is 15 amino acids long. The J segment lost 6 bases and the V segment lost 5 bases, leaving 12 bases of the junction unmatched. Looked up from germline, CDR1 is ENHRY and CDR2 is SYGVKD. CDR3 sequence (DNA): TGTGCCATCAGTCCACTACAGGGGATCGGACATGGCTACACCTTC. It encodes CAISPLQGIGHGYTF.